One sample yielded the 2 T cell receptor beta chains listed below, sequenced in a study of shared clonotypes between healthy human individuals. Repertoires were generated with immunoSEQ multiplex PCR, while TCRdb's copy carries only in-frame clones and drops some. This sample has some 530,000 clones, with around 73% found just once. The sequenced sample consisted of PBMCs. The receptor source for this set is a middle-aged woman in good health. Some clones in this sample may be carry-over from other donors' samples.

CDR3 in amino acids: CASSLELSRKYTGELFF. CDR3 in DNA: TGTGCCAGCAGCTTGGAACTATCGCGGAAATACACCGGGGAGCTGTTTTTT. The chain uses TRBV5-4 and TRBJ2-2; D unclear. CDR1 is SGHNT and CDR2 is YYREEE in the germline V gene (reference sequence). V was clipped by 0 bases and J by 3 bases, with 15 bases between them. The CDR3 loop spans 17 amino acids.

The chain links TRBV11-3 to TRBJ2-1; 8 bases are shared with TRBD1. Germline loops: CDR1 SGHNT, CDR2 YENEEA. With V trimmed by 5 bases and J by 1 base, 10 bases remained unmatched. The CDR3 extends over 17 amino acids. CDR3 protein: CASSPTGGQGSYNEQFF. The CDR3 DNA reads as TGTGCCAGCAGCCCTACAGGCGGACAGGGATCCTACAATGAGCAGTTCTTC. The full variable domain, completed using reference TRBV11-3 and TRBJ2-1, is EAGVVQSPRYKIIEKKQPVAFWCNPISGHNTLYWYLQNLGQGPELLIRYENEEAVDDSQLPKDRFSAERLKGVDSTLKIQPAELGDSAVYLCASSPTGGQGSYNEQFFGPGTRLTVL.